This T cell receptor beta chain was obtained from a study of response to subunit inactivated influenza vaccine. To note about this clonotype: No antigen is known for it.

TCRdb recomputed calls from the RT-PCR reads with MiXCR, one row per CDR3 protein. The profile covers hundreds of thousands of distinct CDR3 sequences, with approximately 15% appearing a single time and 7.6% taken by the ten largest. Overall study results and limits: Seasonal influenza vaccination, on each occasion, was suggested by the authors to recruit few new T cells.

Germline V CDR1 and CDR2: SGHAT, FQNNGV. The CDR3 extends over 15 amino acids. With 3 bases clipped from V and 4 bases from J, the junction kept 7 bases outside the gene matches. The sequencing used PBMCs from blood, collected approximately 15 days before vaccination. The chain combines TRBV11-2 with TRBJ2-7; 9 bases agree with TRBD1. The source of this sequence is a man in his fifties or sixties who received an inactivated influenza vaccine. In DNA, the CDR3 is TGTGCCAGCAGCTTCGGGACAGGGAGTTGGTACGAGCAGTACTTC. Translated: CASSFGTGSWYEQYF.